This T cell receptor (beta chain) stems from a study of blood T cell repertoires in COVID-19. The repertoire was sequenced with immunoSEQ multiplex PCR; TCRdb's copy has only in-frame clones and lacks some. Among some 240,000 clones listed, roughly 89% were seen once. Germline values: CDR1 PRHDT, CDR2 FYEKMQ (reference sequence). The CDR3 sequence is 15 residues long. V lost 5 bases and J 4 bases, leaving 15 bases between the germline ends. V usage is TRBV13 and J usage is TRBJ1-3; D might be TRBD1 (6 bases). This TCR was sampled from a woman aged 40 to 50 who had recovered from COVID-19. The sample comprised peripheral blood. This CDR3 is CASSGLKGTGNTIYF. Written as DNA, the CDR3 is TGTGCCAGCAGCGGCCTTAAGGGGACAGGAAACACCATATATTTT.